This is a list of T cell receptor beta chains from one sample in a study of T-cell memory formation after mild COVID-19. Via MiXCR, TCRdb re-called the 5' RACE reads, giving one row per CDR3 protein. This sample yields approximately 230,000 distinct CDR3 sequences, of which roughly 15% are seen a single time; approximately 3.5% belongs to the top ten. Sequenced input: PBMCs or a T cell subset sorted from them (not recorded which). Every receptor here comes from a man aged 18 to 30 who had mild COVID-19 (a few samples of this study predate the infection). Cell type and time point are not known. The CDR3 runs from the conserved cysteine through the conserved F or W. Fields, in order: V gene, J gene, clone size, D gene, CDR3 DNA, CDR3 protein. A D gene is named only where the DNA matches it firmly. Some rows mark clone size as missing; the rest say once, few, many or name a class of expanded clone.

>TRBV5-1|TRBJ2-5|few|.
TGCGCCAGCAGCTTGTCTGGACAGACAGAAGAGACCCAGTACTTC
CASSLSGQTEETQYF
>TRBV30|TRBJ2-1|few|.
TGTGCCTGGAGCCCACAGGGTTCGAATGAGCAGTTCTTC
CAWSPQGSNEQFF
>TRBV7-2|TRBJ2-1|few|TRBD2
TGTGCCAGCAGCTTAGACCCGGGACTAGCGGTCAATGAGCAGTTCTTC
CASSLDPGLAVNEQFF
>TRBV20-1|TRBJ2-3|.|TRBD2
TGCAGTGTAGAGCGGGGGGGAGCTAGCACAGATACGCAGTATTTT
CSVERGGASTDTQYF
>TRBV5-1|TRBJ1-1|.|.
TGCGCCAGCAGCTCGAGAATACAGGGAGCGAACACTGAAGCTTTCTTT
CASSSRIQGANTEAFF
>TRBV7-2|TRBJ1-6|few|TRBD1
TGTGCCAGCAGCGCAGACAGGGGCTCGTTGACCCTCCACTTT
CASSADRGSLTLHF
>TRBV4-2|TRBJ2-1|.|.
TGTGCCAGCAGCCAAGATCGGGACTCTGACAATGAGCAGTTCTTC
CASSQDRDSDNEQFF
>TRBV5-1|TRBJ1-1|.|.
TGCGCCAGCAGCTTTCGGGGGGTGAACACTGAAGCTTTCTTT
CASSFRGVNTEAFF
>TRBV5-1|TRBJ2-5|many|.
TGCGCCAGCAGCTTGGCCAAAGGATCCCAAGAGACCCAGTACTTC
CASSLAKGSQETQYF
>TRBV5-1|TRBJ1-2|few|.
TGCGCCAGCACCGGGACGAAGGGTAAAAATGGCTACACCTTC
CASTGTKGKNGYTF
>TRBV19|TRBJ2-3|.|.
TGTGCCAGTAGTATAGTCTATAGCGGATCTAGCACAGATACGCAGTATTTT
CASSIVYSGSSTDTQYF
>TRBV4-3|TRBJ1-4|few|.
TGCGCCAGCAGCCAAGATGCGAGGGAAAAACTGTTTTTT
CASSQDAREKLFF
>TRBV18|TRBJ2-2|many|.
TGTGCCAGCTCACCCACCGGGACACCGGGCGCCGGGGAGCTGTTTTTT
CASSPTGTPGAGELFF
>TRBV6-5|TRBJ1-3|.|.
TGTGCCACCGCGACAGGACTCTCTGGAAACACCATATATTTT
CATATGLSGNTIYF
>TRBV5-1|TRBJ2-3|few|TRBD2
TGCGCCAGCAGCTTGGCCCTCTCGGGGGGGCGGGAGGATACGCAGTATTTT
CASSLALSGGREDTQYF
>TRBV5-1|TRBJ2-1|.|TRBD2
TGCGCCAGCAGCCCTGGACTAGTCGAGGAGCAGTTCTTC
CASSPGLVEEQFF
>TRBV9|TRBJ2-1|few|.
TGTGCCAGCAGCGTAGTTAGTAGCGTGAGCTCCTACAATGAGCAGTTCTTC
CASSVVSSVSSYNEQFF
>TRBV9|TRBJ1-3|.|.
TGTGCCAGCAGCGACCGATACGGGACGGCCTCTGGAAACACCATATATTTT
CASSDRYGTASGNTIYF
>TRBV5-1|TRBJ1-1|.|TRBD1
TGCGCCAGTAAACCTGGGAGACAGGGGGACACTGAAGCTTTCTTT
CASKPGRQGDTEAFF
>TRBV30|TRBJ1-2|many|.
TGTGCCTGGAGTCGGGACGGCTATGGCTACACCTTC
CAWSRDGYGYTF
>TRBV3-1|TRBJ2-3|few|.
TGTGCCAGCAGCCAAGAGAGGAACACAGGAGATACGCAGTATTTT
CASSQERNTGDTQYF
>TRBV6-2/TRBV6-3|TRBJ2-7|few|.
TGTGCCAGCAGTTCCGGGGGACGTCCCTACGAGCAGTACTTC
CASSSGGRPYEQYF
>TRBV5-1|TRBJ1-3|many|.
TGCGCCAGCAGCTTGGACCCGGTTGGAAACACCATATATTTT
CASSLDPVGNTIYF
>TRBV28|TRBJ2-3|.|.
TGTGCCAGCAGTGCTAGGTCTAGCACAGATACGCAGTATTTT
CASSARSSTDTQYF
>TRBV18|TRBJ1-4|.|.
TGTGCCAGCTCACCAGGGAGTGAAAAACTGTTTTTT
CASSPGSEKLFF
>TRBV19|TRBJ2-3|.|.
TGTGCCAGTAGTATAGAGGGGGCCAAAGTCGGCAATACGCAGTATTTT
CASSIEGAKVGNTQYF
>TRBV4-3|TRBJ2-7|.|TRBD1
TGCGCCAGCAGCCAGCGGACAGGGTTTTCTGACGAGCAGTACTTC
CASSQRTGFSDEQYF
>TRBV6-5|TRBJ2-5|few|TRBD2
TGTGCCAGCAGGTTACTAGCGGGGGGAAACCAAGAGACCCAGTACTTC
CASRLLAGGNQETQYF
>TRBV11-1|TRBJ2-3|few|.
TGTGCCAGCAGCTTAGCCGAGGGACTGGGTCCAGATACGCAGTATTTT
CASSLAEGLGPDTQYF
>TRBV7-2|TRBJ2-2|few|.
TGTGCCAGCAGCCCTCTTGGGGTTTACACCGGGGAGCTGTTTTTT
CASSPLGVYTGELFF
>TRBV11-2|TRBJ1-2|.|.
TGTGCCAGCAGCTTAGTTGGCCGCGGTAACTATGGCTACACCTTC
CASSLVGRGNYGYTF
>TRBV7-9|TRBJ1-4|.|TRBD1
TGTGCCAGCAGGGAAACAGGGGGCTCAGAAAAACTGTTTTTT
CASRETGGSEKLFF
>TRBV20-1|TRBJ2-2|few|TRBD2
TGCAGTGCTAGAGTTGCGGGGGGGACCGGGGAGCTGTTTTTT
CSARVAGGTGELFF
>TRBV4-3|TRBJ1-6|.|.
TGCGCCAGCAGCCAAGTCGACCCAAATTCACCCCTCCACTTT
CASSQVDPNSPLHF
>TRBV5-1|TRBJ2-3|.|TRBD2
TGCGCCAGCAGCTTGGCGGTAGCGGGGGGAGATACGCAGTATTTT
CASSLAVAGGDTQYF
>TRBV5-6|TRBJ1-6|.|TRBD1
TGTGCCAGCAGCTTCACCGGGACAGGGGTAGTATATTCACCCCTCCACTTT
CASSFTGTGVVYSPLHF
>TRBV5-1|TRBJ2-2|few|.
TGCGCCAGCAGCTTGGTTCCTGGGCCCGGGGAGCTGTTTTTT
CASSLVPGPGELFF
>TRBV10-2|TRBJ1-1|few|TRBD1
TGCGCCAGCAGGGATACCGGGACAGGGGTACCCGCAGCTTTCTTT
CASRDTGTGVPAAFF
>TRBV7-2|TRBJ2-1|.|.
TGTGCCAGCAGCTTAGTAGGCCCTTATTCGGGTGGCGCCGTAAATGAGCAGTTCTTC
CASSLVGPYSGGAVNEQFF
>TRBV6-6|TRBJ2-1|few|TRBD2
TGTGCCAGCAGTCCGACCCCGGGACTAGCGGGGGGCTTTACCCACTACAATGAGCAGTTCTTC
CASSPTPGLAGGFTHYNEQFF
>TRBV6-6|TRBJ1-5|.|TRBD1
TGTGCCAGCAGTTACCGATTACAGGGGGACTCGGGTCAGCCCCAGCATTTT
CASSYRLQGDSGQPQHF
>TRBV12-3/TRBV12-4|TRBJ2-2|few|.
TGTGCCAGCAGTTTAGGTGCGGGGCGGGTTATGGCCGGGGAGCTGTTTTTT
CASSLGAGRVMAGELFF
>TRBV6-5|TRBJ1-1|.|.
TGTGCCAGCAGTTACTCGATTACCGTCAACACTGAAGCTTTCTTT
CASSYSITVNTEAFF
>TRBV28|TRBJ2-1|.|.
TGTGCCAGCAGTTTATTAGAAGGGGAGGGGGACTACAATGAGCAGTTCTTC
CASSLLEGEGDYNEQFF
>TRBV3-1|TRBJ1-6|many|.
TGTGCCAGCAGCCAAGACAGGGCTTTCCGTAATTCACCCCTCCACTTT
CASSQDRAFRNSPLHF
>TRBV7-3|TRBJ1-1|few|.
TGTGCCAGCAGCGCGGGACACTGGAACACTGAAGCTTTCTTT
CASSAGHWNTEAFF
>TRBV28|TRBJ1-3|many|.
TGTGCCAGCAGCTCGGGTCCCCTCGGAAACACCATATATTTT
CASSSGPLGNTIYF
>TRBV5-6|TRBJ1-1|few|TRBD1
TGTGCCAGCAGTTGGGACAGGGACGAAGCTTTCTTT
CASSWDRDEAFF
>TRBV4-3|TRBJ1-1|.|.
TGCGCCAGCAGCCAAGCGAGGAAGACACAGAACACTGAAGCTTTCTTT
CASSQARKTQNTEAFF
>TRBV20-1|TRBJ2-3|.|.
TGCAGTGCTAGAGATCCCCGGGTTGATACGCAGTATTTT
CSARDPRVDTQYF
>TRBV11-2|TRBJ2-3|.|.
TGTGCCAGCACCCGTCCTGAGACAGATACGCAGTATTTT
CASTRPETDTQYF
>TRBV3-1|TRBJ2-2|many|.
TGTGCCAGCCGGGGACATTGGAACACCGGGGAGCTGTTTTTT
CASRGHWNTGELFF